Following are 3 T cell receptor beta chains from one sample sequenced in a study of T cell responses to AZD1222 COVID-19 vaccine. Only in-frame clones appear in the TCRdb table, and some are missing; sequencing was by immunoSEQ multiplex PCR. Of tens of thousands of clones in the sample, around 81% were seen once. The sequences come from peripheral blood, collected 28 days after the second AZD1222 dose. These receptors originate from an adult who received the AZD1222 COVID-19 vaccine.

The rearrangement uses TRBV5-6 and TRBJ1-6, with D unclear. V gave up 0 bases and J gave up 6 bases, with 7 bases separating them. CDR3 length: 14 amino acids. Germline V lookup: CDR1 SGHDT, CDR2 YYEEEE. The CDR3 DNA is TGTGCCAGCAGCTTGGGACCGAGTAATTCACCCCTCCACTTT. It translates to CASSLGPSNSPLHF.

The V and J genes are TRBV2 and TRBJ2-2, with D uncertain. Germline values: CDR1 SNHLY, CDR2 FYNNEI. The CDR3 has 13 residues. V dropped 7 bases and J dropped 8 bases, with 14 bases sitting between them. The CDR3 here is CASKSGNHGELFF. CDR3 nucleotides: TGTGCCAGCAAATCCGGCAACCATGGGGAGCTGTTTTTT. Supplemented by reference TRBV2 and TRBJ2-2, the full variable domain reads EPEVTQTPSHQVTQMGQEVILRCVPISNHLYFYWYRQILGQKVEFLVSFYNNEISEKSEIFDDQFSVERPDGSNFTLKIRSTKLEDSAMYFCASKSGNHGELFFGEGSRLTVL.

The CDR3 bases are TGTGCCAGTAGTACTCTGGGACAGGGGGCATATCAGCCCCAGCATTTT. It is translated as CASSTLGQGAYQPQHF. V and J are TRBV19 and TRBJ1-5, with TRBD1 matching over 12 bases. The V gene's germline CDR1 is LNHDA and CDR2 SQIVND (reference sequence). This CDR3 is built from 16 residues. V trimming: 4 bases; J trimming: 5 bases; junction bases outside the gene matches: 6.